This section outlines one T cell receptor beta chain sequence together with its context. The data derive from a study of blood T cell repertoires in COVID-19. Study-level background: Some COVID-19 samples were acute and others convalescent; all came from the United States, Italy and Spain. The cDNA or gDNA used as material had been derived from T cells, B-cell-depleted T cells, or PBMCs.

As processed by the authors: Nucleated cell number was recorded as an estimate derived from reference gene primer amplification. Clones were sequenced by immunoSEQ multiplex PCR, and TCRdb holds only the in-frame ones, with some missing. That table is the source of V, J and clone size, and D and trimming were worked out from the DNA. The table includes 400,000 or so clones, around 87% detected once. The specimen was peripheral blood. The sequence was collected from a human donor in a cohort sampled during active COVID-19.

The chain's CDR3 is CASSGVAGQETQYF. In DNA, the CDR3 is TGTGCCAGCAGCGGAGTAGCGGGGCAAGAGACCCAGTACTTC. The rearrangement links TRBV2 to TRBJ2-5; TRBD2 agrees at 8 bases. The CDR3 contains 14 residues. Germline CDR1 and CDR2: SNHLY and FYNNEI. Germline trimming cut 6 bases from V and 2 bases from J; bases unmatched to any gene: 5.